This T cell receptor (beta chain) was sequenced in a study of T cell responses to AZD1222 COVID-19 vaccine. The data were produced by immunoSEQ multiplex PCR, yet TCRdb's version contains in-frame clones alone and is incomplete. The sample records about 120,000 clones, 92% being singletons. Germline CDR1 MGHRA, CDR2 YSYEKL. Germline trimming cut 1 base from V and 8 bases from J; bases unmatched to any gene: 8. This CDR3 contains 16 residues. The genes are TRBV4-1 and TRBJ1-6; 7 bases fit TRBD1. Sequencing used peripheral blood, obtained on day 0 of AZD1222 vaccination. This clonotype originated in an adult in good health. CDR3 DNA: TGCGCCAGCAGCCAAGTTTTGGGACAGTTATATTCACCCCTCCACTTT. This encodes CASSQVLGQLYSPLHF.